This T cell receptor (beta chain) was retrieved from a study of blood T cells in healthy people across ages. Study-level information: Through template switching, about one barcoded beta molecule was captured per two T cells, as measured in model experiments. Study results and limitations: Higher diversity, along with more naive CD4+ cells, distinguished long-lived donors from aged donors.

In each sample, at least 7 million PBMCs were isolated. Trimming stripped 2 bases from V and 0 bases from J, with 13 bases between. CDR1 and CDR2 from the germline V gene are SEHNR and FQNEAQ (reference sequence). The CDR3 contains 17 residues. The use of a sample-barcoded 5' primer and a J-beta primer mix characterized a second PCR of roughly 6 to 11 cycles. Each CDR3 protein is one row after TCRdb ran MiXCR on the 5' RACE reads. The sample has approximately 810,000 distinct CDR3 sequences, 29% seen once. As to this clonotype: Its antigen is not identified.

V and J are TRBV7-9 and TRBJ1-4, with D possibly matching TRBD1 (6 bases). Input material: blood. The source is an elderly woman in good health. CDR3 nucleotide sequence: TGTGCCAGCAGCTTATACCTTAGGACAGCAACTAATGAAAAACTGTTTTTT. This codes for CASSLYLRTATNEKLFF.